The sample holds one count of the clone carrying this TCR beta chain. The entry originates in a study of OX40 agonist ivuxolimab in advanced cancers. Study-level background: Patients receiving dose escalation had hepatocellular carcinoma, melanoma, renal cell or head and neck cancer.

Profiled with immunoSEQ multiplex PCR; TCRdb holds only in-frame clones, not every one. The sample has some 130,000 clones, 90% seen once. CDR1 SGDLS and CDR2 YYNGEE come from the germline V gene. There are 12 residues in the CDR3. V was shortened by 10 bases and J by 2 bases, with 12 bases between the two germline ends. The TCR sequence derives from an adult with an advanced solid tumor such as melanoma, head and neck, liver or kidney cancer. Source: CD4+ or CD8+ T cells sorted from blood, taken in a trial of the OX40 agonist ivuxolimab. V usage is TRBV9 and J usage is TRBJ1-2; D gene unclear. CDR3 in amino acids: CASWAGNYGYTF. The CDR3 coding sequence is TGTGCCTCATGGGCGGGAAACTATGGCTACACCTTC.